This entry lists 9 T cell receptor beta chains sequenced from one sample in a study of identical twins. MiXCR, run by TCRdb on the 5' RACE reads, gives a single entry per CDR3 protein. The sample lists approximately 1.8 million distinct CDR3 sequences, around 29% occurring once. Specimen: cord blood. The receptor set was obtained from a newborn girl in good health.

There are many counts of this clonotype. This chain uses TRBV10-3 with TRBJ2-3; TRBD2 is a possible D gene (6 bases). Germline V gives CDR1 ENHRY, CDR2 SYGVKD. V gave up 7 bases and J gave up 3 bases, with 14 bases separating them. This CDR3 spans 14 amino acids. The CDR3 sequence: CAIIGSSGTDTQYF. CDR3 nucleotides: TGTGCCATCATCGGTTCCAGCGGGACAGATACGCAGTATTTT.

This chain connects TRBV21-1 to TRBJ2-7; the DNA was not used to check the table's D call, TRBD1. TRBV21-1 is deemed a pseudogene. This CDR3 region has 15 residues. CDR3 protein: CASSGKTGGSYEQYF. The CDR3 bases are TGTGCCAGCAGCGGCAAGACAGGGGGCTCCTACGAGCAGTACTTC.

This chain connects TRBV6-2 or TRBV6-3 to TRBJ1-5, with D perhaps matching TRBD1 (5 bases). From germline, CDR1 is MNHEY and CDR2 SVGEGT. The germline V and J ends were trimmed by 7 bases and 3 bases, with 10 bases remaining between them. This CDR3 is 13 amino acids long. The CDR3 loop reads CASKQGYNQPQHF. CDR3 sequence (DNA): TGTGCCAGCAAGCAGGGTTACAATCAGCCCCAGCATTTT.

The chain carries TRBV4-2 and TRBJ2-1; D possibly uses TRBD1 or TRBD2 (5 bases each). CDR1 LGHNA and CDR2 YNFKEQ come from the germline V gene. With 1 base removed from V and 0 bases from J, the gap between germline ends came to 10 bases. The CDR3 totals 16 residues. Here the CDR3 reads CASSQGGTSSYNEQFF. The CDR3 DNA sequence: TGTGCCAGCAGCCAAGGGGGCACTAGCTCCTACAATGAGCAGTTCTTC.

The chain uses TRBV10-3 and TRBJ2-5; maybe TRBD1 (5 bases). V dropped 4 bases and J dropped 5 bases, with 8 bases sitting between them. Germline lookup yields CDR1 ENHRY and CDR2 SYGVKD. The CDR3 is 12 amino acids. CDR3 nucleotide sequence: TGTGCCATCAGTGGGGGCAGGGAGACCCAGTACTTC. It yields the protein CAISGGRETQYF.

This clonotype occurred a few times. The chain recombines TRBV18 with TRBJ1-5, with D hard to call. This CDR3 region has 17 residues. CDR1 is KGHSH, CDR2 LQKENI, per germline. V was pared by 1 base and J by 1 base, with 14 bases between. CDR3 sequence (DNA): TGTGCCAGCTCACCACGGTCGGTGGGCAGGAGCAATCAGCCCCAGCATTTT. Protein: CASSPRSVGRSNQPQHF.

This chain links TRBV7-2 with TRBJ2-7; no clear D. With 0 bases removed from V and 2 bases from J, the gap between germline ends came to 8 bases. Per the germline V gene, CDR1 is SGHTA and CDR2 is FQGNSA. This CDR3 is 14 amino acids long. The DNA for the CDR3 is TGTGCCAGCAGCTTAGCAACGGTGGCCTACGAGCAGTACTTC. Encoded protein: CASSLATVAYEQYF.

This clonotype has ten or more counts. This chain joins TRBV12-3 or TRBV12-4 and TRBJ2-7; D remains ambiguous. V was clipped by 3 bases and J by 4 bases, with 10 bases between them. There are 13 residues in the CDR3. The CDR3 protein is CASSLGTRYEQYF. The CDR3 nucleotides read TGTGCCAGCAGTTTGGGAACGAGGTACGAGCAGTACTTC.

Only a few counts were recorded for this clonotype. The J gene is TRBJ2-1, the V gene TRBV5-1; 11 nucleotides align to TRBD2. The germline CDR1 and CDR2 sequences are SGHRS and YFSETQ. CDR3 size: 20 residues. V lost 0 bases, J lost 1 base, and 12 bases stayed unmatched. As DNA, the CDR3 is TGCGCCAGCAGCTTGGTACGCGGACTAGCGGGCGTATTGTCCTACAATGAGCAGTTCTTC. Its translation is CASSLVRGLAGVLSYNEQFF. Combining the CDR3 with reference TRBV5-1 and TRBJ2-1 gives the whole variable domain KAGVTQTPRYLIKTRGQQVTLSCSPISGHRSVSWYQQTPGQGLQFLFEYFSETQRNKGNFPGRFSGRQFSNSRSEMNVSTLELGDSALYLCASSLVRGLAGVLSYNEQFFGPGTRLTVL.